This TCR beta chain was recorded in a study of shared clonotypes between healthy human individuals. In the study overall: Aged 18 to 49, the donors were a couple of women and a few men.

Turning to this clone: Other DNA sequences from this sample encode an identical CDR3 as well.

Losses at the gene ends were 0 bases for V and 3 bases for J; bases not matched to a gene: 4. In germline, CDR1 is SGHRS, CDR2 YFSETQ. CDR3 length: 16 amino acids. It was at deep level that the assay was run. Generated by immunoSEQ multiplex PCR, the TCRdb table keeps only in-frame clones and is missing some. Among a few million clones listed, roughly nine tenths were seen once. Sequencing was carried out using naive CD4+ T cells sorted from blood. The subset: CD45RA+ positively selected. The TCR originated in a man aged 18 to 29 in good health. V usage is TRBV5-1 and J usage is TRBJ2-1; 9 nucleotides agree with TRBD1. The CDR3 sequence: CASSLATGGLYNEQFF. The CDR3 nucleotides read TGCGCCAGCAGCTTGGCCACAGGGGGCCTCTACAATGAGCAGTTCTTC.